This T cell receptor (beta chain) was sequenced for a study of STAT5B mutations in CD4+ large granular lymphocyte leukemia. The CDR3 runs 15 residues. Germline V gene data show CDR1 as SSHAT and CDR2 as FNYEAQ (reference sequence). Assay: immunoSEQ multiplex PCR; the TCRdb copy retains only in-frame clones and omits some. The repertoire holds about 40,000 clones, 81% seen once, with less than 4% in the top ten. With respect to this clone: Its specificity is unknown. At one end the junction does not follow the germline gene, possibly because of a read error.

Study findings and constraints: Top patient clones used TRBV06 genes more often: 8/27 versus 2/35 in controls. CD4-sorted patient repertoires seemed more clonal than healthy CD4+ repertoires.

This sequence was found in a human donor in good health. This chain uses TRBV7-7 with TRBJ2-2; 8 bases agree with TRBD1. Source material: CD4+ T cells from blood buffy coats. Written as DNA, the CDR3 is TGTGCTAGCAGCCATAGGACAGGGACGGCCGGGGAGCTGTTTTTT. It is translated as CASSHRTGTAGELFF.